This T cell receptor beta chain was captured by sequencing in a study of cytomegalovirus exposure and HLA in healthy donors. Study details: The early release's HLA-typed donors yielded approximately 85 million unique TCRs. Study-wide results and limits: The authors excluded some V segments, including TRBV6-2 and TRBV6-3, as indistinguishable. The study carried out a later analysis of TCR beta sequences. It associated about 15,000 of them with specific HLA alleles at a false discovery rate of 0.05. Through in vitro validation, a few CMV-associated chains were shown to be specific for CMV antigens.

This CDR3 contains 12 residues. Germline-derived CDR1 and CDR2 are MDHEN and SYDVKM. The ends were cut back, 8 bases at V and 7 bases at J, with 11 bases in the middle. Details on this clone: Antigen unknown.

The PCR used 60 Vbeta and 13 Jbeta primers. Assay used: immunoSEQ multiplex PCR; TCRdb lists only in-frame clones, some missing. The table shows roughly 80,000 clones, with 62% occurring only once. This clonotype originated in a male donor in good health and CMV-seropositive. The chain carries TRBV28 and TRBJ2-2, with D perhaps matching TRBD1 (6 bases). The sequencing sample was made of PBMCs. CDR3 region: CASSLGGGELFF. CDR3 DNA sequence: TGTGCCAGCTCCCTAGGGGGCGGGGAGCTGTTTTTT. Looking up the rest from reference TRBV28 and TRBJ2-2 gives the full variable domain: DVKVTQSSRYLVKRTGEKVFLECVQDMDHENMFWYRQDPGLGLRLIYFSYDVKMKEKGDIPEGYSVSREKKERFSLILESASTNQTSMYLCASSLGGGELFFGEGSRLTVL.